These 15 T cell receptor beta chains were all obtained from the same sample, sequenced in a study of blood T cell repertoires in COVID-19. Data came from immunoSEQ multiplex PCR; TCRdb stores just in-frame clones and leaves some out. The sample has some 50,000 clones, roughly four fifths seen once; the top ten hold roughly 7%. Material: peripheral blood. The receptors were gathered from a man aged 35 to 55 with acute or convalescent COVID-19.

Comment on this clone: This CDR3 is missing its conserved last phenylalanine or tryptophan, likely due to a read error. The limits of the CDR3 on the DNA are not certain, so only TCRdb's listed CDR3 is given. The rearrangement uses TRBV27 and TRBJ1-2; TRBD1, as called in the table, went unchecked against the DNA. The CDR3 extends over 9 residues, inclusive of both ends. Germline CDR1 reads MNHEY; CDR2 reads SMNVEV (reference sequence). The CDR3 sequence: CASSIRQIP.

The chain couples TRBV7-2 to TRBJ2-2; D is ambiguous. CDR1 is SGHTA and CDR2 is FQGNSA in the germline V gene. The CDR3 extends over 13 amino acids. Trimming removed 1 base at V and 6 bases at J, with 6 bases between. The CDR3 coding sequence is TGTGCCAGCAGCTTAGGACGGGCCGGGGAGCTGTTTTTT. Amino acids: CASSLGRAGELFF. Together with reference TRBV7-2 and TRBJ2-2, the CDR3 gives the full variable domain: GAGVSQSPSNKVTEKGKDVELRCDPISGHTALYWYRQSLGQGLEFLIYFQGNSAPDKSGLPSDRFSAERTGGSVSTLTIQRTQQEDSAVYLCASSLGRAGELFFGEGSRLTVL.

The chain combines TRBV7-6 with TRBJ1-1; D remains ambiguous. Looked up from germline, CDR1 is SGHVS and CDR2 is FNYEAQ. V was pared by 5 bases and J by 8 bases, with 21 bases between. The CDR3 consists of 15 residues. CDR3 sequence (DNA): TGTGCCAGCAGCCAACTACCTACGGGGAAGGCAGAAGCTTTCTTT. Translated: CASSQLPTGKAEAFF.

The DNA for the CDR3 is TGTGCCAGTAGTATCAGGGGCCGGACAGATACGCAGTATTTT. Its protein product is CASSIRGRTDTQYF. V and J are TRBV19 and TRBJ2-3, with a weak D call TRBD1 (6 bases). V lost 3 bases and J 3 bases, leaving 10 bases between the germline ends. The CDR3 extends over 14 amino acids. CDR1 is LNHDA, CDR2 SQIVND, per germline (reference sequence). Combining the CDR3 with reference TRBV19 and TRBJ2-3 gives the whole variable domain DGGITQSPKYLFRKEGQNVTLSCEQNLNHDAMYWYRQDPGQGLRLIYYSQIVNDFQKGDIAEGYSVSREKKESFPLTVTSAQKNPTAFYLCASSIRGRTDTQYFGPGTRLTVL.

The chain carries TRBV9 and TRBJ2-1; a possible D gene is TRBD1 (5 bases). Deletions cut 0 bases from V and 9 bases from J, with 10 bases between. Germline-derived CDR1 and CDR2 are SGDLS and YYNGEE. The CDR3 is 13 amino acids. CDR3 residues: CASSVDQGAEQFF. The CDR3 nucleotides are TGTGCCAGCAGCGTAGATCAGGGTGCTGAGCAGTTCTTC.

This clone was counted a few times. The chain couples TRBV5-1 to TRBJ2-1; D is perhaps TRBD2 (6 bases). Germline V CDR1 and CDR2: SGHRS, YFSETQ. Trimming cost V 1 base and J 0 bases, with 11 bases left between them. This CDR3 spans 16 amino acids. The CDR3 DNA reads TGCGCCAGCAGCTTGACCGGGACTGCCTCCTACAATGAGCAGTTCTTC. The encoded protein is CASSLTGTASYNEQFF.

The CDR3 DNA sequence: TGTGCCAGCAGTGTACAGGAGAACTATGGCTACACCTTC. Protein: CASSVQENYGYTF. V and J are TRBV2 and TRBJ1-2; D perhaps matches TRBD1 (5 bases). V lost 4 bases, J lost 2 bases, and 8 bases lay in between. Germline CDR1 reads SNHLY; CDR2 reads FYNNEI. The CDR3 is 13 residues long.

This chain connects TRBV28 to TRBJ2-1; D unclear. Trimming took 6 bases from V and 5 from J, leaving 5 bases between them. CDR3 length: 11 residues. Per germline, CDR1 MDHEN and CDR2 SYDVKM. In nucleotides, the CDR3 is TGTGCCAGCAGCCGTGACAATGAGCAGTTCTTC. As protein: CASSRDNEQFF.

The rearrangement uses TRBV19 and TRBJ1-5, with 7 positions matching TRBD1. J was trimmed by 7 bases and V by 6 bases; bases with no gene match: 9. CDR1 and CDR2 from the germline V gene are LNHDA and SQIVND (reference sequence). The CDR3 loop spans 14 amino acids. CDR3 amino acids: CASRVTGTLQPQHF. CDR3 nucleotides: TGTGCCAGTAGGGTGACAGGGACTCTACAGCCCCAGCATTTT.

The gene calls are TRBV7-9 and TRBJ2-7; TRBD1 agrees at 7 bases. The V segment lost 4 bases and the J segment 2 bases; nucleotides outside the gene matches: 5. The germline gives CDR1 SEHNR, CDR2 FQNEAQ (reference sequence). The CDR3 runs 14 residues. The CDR3 DNA follows: TGTGCCAGCAGCTCCTCGGGACAGCCCTACGAGCAGTACTTC. The encoded protein is CASSSSGQPYEQYF.

The V gene is TRBV5-1, the J gene TRBJ2-2, with 7 bases matching TRBD2. There are 18 residues in the CDR3. From germline, CDR1 is SGHRS and CDR2 YFSETQ. The V and J ends lost 2 bases and 7 bases, in that order; junction bases with no gene match: 17. The CDR3 region is CASSFSSGTLPGGGELFF. CDR3 bases: TGCGCCAGCAGCTTTTCCTCCGGGACCCTACCGGGGGGCGGGGAGCTGTTTTTT.

This clone occurred once. The chain combines TRBV10-3 with TRBJ2-5; D is uncertain. Trimming removed 1 base from V and 2 bases from J, with 11 bases in between. Germline V gene data show CDR1 as ENHRY and CDR2 as SYGVKD. CDR3 length: 15 amino acids. DNA for the CDR3: TGTGCCATCAGTGAGTTATTGCGGCGACAAGAGACCCAGTACTTC. It encodes CAISELLRRQETQYF.

The CDR3 bases are TGTGCCAGCAGCCGCGGACAGGGGAGCACTGAAGCTTTCTTT. Its protein is CASSRGQGSTEAFF. This chain uses TRBV3-1 (or the pseudogene TRBV3-2) with TRBJ1-1; 9 bases agree with TRBD1. V shed 4 bases, J shed 4 bases, and the junction held 4 bases outside the gene matches. This CDR3 is built from 14 residues. CDR1 is LGHDT, CDR2 YNNKEL, per germline (reference sequence).

CDR3 sequence: CAITISRDRSEAFF. The CDR3 DNA is TGTGCCATCACCATCTCGAGGGACAGATCTGAAGCTTTCTTT. The chain couples TRBV10-3 to TRBJ1-1, with 7 bases lining up with TRBD1. CDR3 length: 14 residues. Germline CDR1 ENHRY, CDR2 SYGVKD. V was pared by 7 bases and J by 6 bases, with 11 bases of the junction left unmatched.

The chain joins TRBV28 to TRBJ1-1, with D possibly matching TRBD1 (6 bases). Germline V gene lookup returns CDR1 MDHEN and CDR2 SYDVKM. V dropped 7 bases and J dropped 0 bases, with 15 bases sitting between them. CDR3 length equals 15 residues. The chain's CDR3 is CASTPIDRMNTEAFF. CDR3 bases: TGTGCCAGCACCCCCATTGACAGGATGAACACTGAAGCTTTCTTT.